The clone carrying this T cell receptor beta chain was detected a few times. The sample belongs to a study of response to subunit inactivated influenza vaccine. TCRdb reprocessed the RT-PCR reads via MiXCR and lists one record per CDR3 protein. The sample lists some 150,000 distinct CDR3 sequences, approximately 12% occurring once. The V and J ends lost 4 bases and 8 bases respectively, with 9 bases between them. CDR1 SQVTM and CDR2 ANQGSEA come from the germline V gene. The CDR3 runs 11 residues. This sample also appeared in a second study, on T cells expressing NK-cell markers. That paper adds: For TCR beta, cDNA was produced by 5'RACE template switching with UMIs. Of eight sequenced donors, seven were HCMV-seropositive and one HCMV-seronegative. Alpha-beta TCR T cells were the sole sorting target in several experiments, owing to an anti-gamma-delta TCR antibody.

J is TRBJ2-1 and V is TRBV29-1, with D possibly TRBD2 on 6 matching bases. The sample was CD8+ T cells sorted from PBMCs, taken approximately 13 days after vaccination. This TCR derives from a man between 45 and 60 years old who received an inactivated influenza vaccine. CDR3 DNA sequence: TGCAGCGTTGTTGGGGGGTATGAGCAGTTCTTC. Translating it yields CSVVGGYEQFF.